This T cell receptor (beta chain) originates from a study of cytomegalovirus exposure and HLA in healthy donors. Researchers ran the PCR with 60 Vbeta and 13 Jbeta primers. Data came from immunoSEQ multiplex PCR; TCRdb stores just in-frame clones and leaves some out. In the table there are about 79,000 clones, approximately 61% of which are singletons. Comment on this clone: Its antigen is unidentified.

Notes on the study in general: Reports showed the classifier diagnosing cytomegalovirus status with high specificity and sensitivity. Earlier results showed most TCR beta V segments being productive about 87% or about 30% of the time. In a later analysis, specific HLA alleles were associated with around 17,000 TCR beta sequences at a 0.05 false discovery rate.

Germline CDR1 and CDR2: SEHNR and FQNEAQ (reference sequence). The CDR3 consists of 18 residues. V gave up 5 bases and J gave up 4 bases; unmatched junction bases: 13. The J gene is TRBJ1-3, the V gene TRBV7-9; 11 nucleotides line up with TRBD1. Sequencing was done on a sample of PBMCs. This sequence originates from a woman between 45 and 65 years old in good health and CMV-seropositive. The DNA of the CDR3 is TGTGCCAGCAGCCCCCGGGACAGGGGGAGCGTCATGGGAAACACCATATATTTT. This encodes CASSPRDRGSVMGNTIYF.